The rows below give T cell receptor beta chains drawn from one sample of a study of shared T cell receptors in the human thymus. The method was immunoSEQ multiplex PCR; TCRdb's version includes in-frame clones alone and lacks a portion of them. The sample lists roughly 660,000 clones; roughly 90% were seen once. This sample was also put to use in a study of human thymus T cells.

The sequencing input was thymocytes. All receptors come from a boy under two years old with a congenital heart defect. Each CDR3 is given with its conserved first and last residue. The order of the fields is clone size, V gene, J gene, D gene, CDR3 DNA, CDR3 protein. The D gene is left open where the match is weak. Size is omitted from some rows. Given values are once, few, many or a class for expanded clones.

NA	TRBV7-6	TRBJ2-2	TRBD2	TGTGCCAGCAGCTTAGCCCTGGCGAGCGGGGCGAACACCGGGGAGCTGTTTTTT	CASSLALASGANTGELFF
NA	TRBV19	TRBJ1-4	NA	TGTGCCAGTAGTACTCTTGACCGGAGGTATGAAAAACTGTTTTTT	CASSTLDRRYEKLFF
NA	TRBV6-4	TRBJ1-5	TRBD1	TGTGCCAGCAGTGACTCGCCGGTGGACAGGGCTAATCAGCCCCAGCATTTT	CASSDSPVDRANQPQHF
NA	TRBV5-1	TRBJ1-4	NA	TGCGCCAGCAGCCTCCTCCCCGGTGCAACTAATGAAAAACTGTTTTTT	CASSLLPGATNEKLFF
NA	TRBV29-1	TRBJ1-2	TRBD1	TGCAGCGTTGCCAGACAGGGGGCGAGGGGCTACACCTTC	CSVARQGARGYTF
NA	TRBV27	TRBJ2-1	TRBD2	TGTGCCAGCAGTAAGGGACTAGCGGGAGGGCTGTCCTACAATGAGCAGTTCTTC	CASSKGLAGGLSYNEQFF
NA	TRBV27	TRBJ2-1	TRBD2	TGTGCCAGCAGTGCACCGGGACTAGTACCGTTTGAGCAGTTCTTC	CASSAPGLVPFEQFF
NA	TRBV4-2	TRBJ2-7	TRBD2	TGTGCCAGCAGCCCGAGGGGAACTAGCGACTACGAGCAGTACTTC	CASSPRGTSDYEQYF
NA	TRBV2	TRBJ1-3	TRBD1	TGTGCCAGAGGGACAGGGGCGGACACCATATATTTT	CARGTGADTIYF
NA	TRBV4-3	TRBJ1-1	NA	TGCGCCAGCAGCCAAGATGGAGTCGACCTTGAAGCTTTCTTT	CASSQDGVDLEAFF
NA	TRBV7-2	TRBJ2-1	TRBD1	TGTGCCAGCAGCCCCCGGGACAGTAGATACAATGAGCAGTTCTTC	CASSPRDSRYNEQFF
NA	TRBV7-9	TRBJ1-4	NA	TGTGCCAGCAGCTTAATGGCGGGTAAGGCGAAGAAACTGTTTTTT	CASSLMAGKAKKLFF
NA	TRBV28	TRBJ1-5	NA	TGTGCGGGGGGGGGAGCGGGCAATCAGCCCCAGCATTTT	CAGGGAGNQPQHF
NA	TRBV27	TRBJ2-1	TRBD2	TGTGCCAGCAGTCAAACGAGGGCGGGAGGTCCGTCGGGCGACAATGAGCAGTTCTTC	CASSQTRAGGPSGDNEQFF
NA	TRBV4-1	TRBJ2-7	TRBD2	TGCGCCAGCAGCCAAGTGCGACCTAGCGGGGATTACGAGCAGTACTTC	CASSQVRPSGDYEQYF
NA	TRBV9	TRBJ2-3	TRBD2	TGTGCCAGCAGCGTAAGGAGTGGGGACCGTATGACTAGCGGCACAGATACGCAGTATTTT	CASSVRSGDRMTSGTDTQYF
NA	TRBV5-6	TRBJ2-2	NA	TGTGCCAGCAGCTTGCCCGGTACCGGGGAGCTGTTTTTT	CASSLPGTGELFF
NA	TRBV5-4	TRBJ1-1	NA	TGTGCCAGCATCACCCAGGGGAACACTGAAGCTTTCTTT	CASITQGNTEAFF
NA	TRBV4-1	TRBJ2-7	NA	TGCGCCAGCAGCCAAGAGGAGGGCTTCTGCGAGCAGTACTTC	CASSQEEGFCEQYF
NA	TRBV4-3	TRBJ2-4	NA	TGCGCCAGCAGCCACGATGCGGGATCTAAAAACATTCAGTACTTC	CASSHDAGSKNIQYF
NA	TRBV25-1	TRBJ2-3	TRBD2	TGTGCCAGCAGTCCTAGGACTAGCGGGGGAGGCACAGATACGCAGTATTTT	CASSPRTSGGGTDTQYF
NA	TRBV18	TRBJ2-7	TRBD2	TGTGCCAGCTCACCTCCGGGACTAGCAGGACCCTGGAGGGCCTACGAGCAGTACTTC	CASSPPGLAGPWRAYEQYF
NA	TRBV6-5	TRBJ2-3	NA	TGTGCCAGCTCCTCCGGGGGACCGGATACGCAGTATTTT	CASSSGGPDTQYF
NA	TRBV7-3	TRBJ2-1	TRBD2	TGTGCCAGCAGCTTAAAGCGGGAGGGGATTTCGTGGCAGTTCTTC	CASSLKREGISWQFF
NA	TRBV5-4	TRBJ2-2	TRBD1	TGTGCCAGCAGCTTGGACGACAGGGTGGTTTTGGGTTCCGGGGAGCTGTTTTTT	CASSLDDRVVLGSGELFF
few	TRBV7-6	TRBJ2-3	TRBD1	TGTGCCAGCAGCTTGCGGGACAGGGGGATGCCAGATACGCAGTATTTT	CASSLRDRGMPDTQYF
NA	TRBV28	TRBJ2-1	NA	TGTGCCAGCAGTTTGCTAGGGGATGAGCAGTTCTTC	CASSLLGDEQFF
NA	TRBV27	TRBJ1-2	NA	TGTGCCAGCAGTTTATCGGCGGGTCAGGACAGTGGTTATGGCTACACCTTC	CASSLSAGQDSGYGYTF
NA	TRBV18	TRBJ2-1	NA	TGTGCCAGCTCACCACCGTATCTCCACAATGAGCAGTTCTTC	CASSPPYLHNEQFF
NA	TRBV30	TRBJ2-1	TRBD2	TGTGCCTGGAGATACAAAGCGGGAGGGGTGTGGAATGAGCAGTTCTTC	CAWRYKAGGVWNEQFF
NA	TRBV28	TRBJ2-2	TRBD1	TGTGCCAGCAGTTCAGGGGGCTCAAGCACCGGGGAGCTGTTTTTT	CASSSGGSSTGELFF
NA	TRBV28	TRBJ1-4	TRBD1	TGTGCCACAACCCTGGACCCTCCAGGGGGTGAAAAACTGTTTTTT	CATTLDPPGGEKLFF
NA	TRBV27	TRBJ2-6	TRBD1	TGTGCCAGCAGTTGCTACAGGGGCTCTGGGGCCAACGTCCTGACTTTC	CASSCYRGSGANVLTF
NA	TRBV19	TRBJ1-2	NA	TGTGCCAGTAATGATGACTTTGACAGGAGTTGTGGCTACACCTTC	CASNDDFDRSCGYTF
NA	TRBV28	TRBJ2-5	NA	TGTGCCAGCAGTTTATTGGCTAGGGGGGGGGAGACCCAGTACTTC	CASSLLARGGETQYF
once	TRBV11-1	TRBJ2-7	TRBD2	TGTGCCAGCAGCCCGGGGACTAGCGGAAAAAGCTCCTACGAGCAGTACTTC	CASSPGTSGKSSYEQYF